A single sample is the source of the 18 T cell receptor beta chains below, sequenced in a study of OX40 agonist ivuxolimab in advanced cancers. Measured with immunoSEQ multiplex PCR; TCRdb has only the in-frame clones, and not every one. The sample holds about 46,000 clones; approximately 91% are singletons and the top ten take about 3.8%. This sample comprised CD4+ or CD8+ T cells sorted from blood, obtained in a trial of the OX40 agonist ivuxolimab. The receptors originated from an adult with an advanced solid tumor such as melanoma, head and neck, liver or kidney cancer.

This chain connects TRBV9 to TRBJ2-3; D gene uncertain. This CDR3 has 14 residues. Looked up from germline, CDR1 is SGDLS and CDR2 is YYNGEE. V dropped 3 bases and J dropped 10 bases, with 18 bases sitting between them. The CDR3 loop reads CASSATTPGSPQYF. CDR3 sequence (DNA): TGTGCCAGCAGCGCCACCACCCCCGGGTCGCCGCAGTATTTT.

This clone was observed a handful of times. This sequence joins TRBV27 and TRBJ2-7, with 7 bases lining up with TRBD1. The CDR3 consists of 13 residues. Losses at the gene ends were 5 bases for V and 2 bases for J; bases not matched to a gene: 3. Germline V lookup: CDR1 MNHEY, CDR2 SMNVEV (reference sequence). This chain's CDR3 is CASSRQGTYEQYF. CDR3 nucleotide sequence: TGTGCCAGCAGTCGACAGGGTACCTACGAGCAGTACTTC.

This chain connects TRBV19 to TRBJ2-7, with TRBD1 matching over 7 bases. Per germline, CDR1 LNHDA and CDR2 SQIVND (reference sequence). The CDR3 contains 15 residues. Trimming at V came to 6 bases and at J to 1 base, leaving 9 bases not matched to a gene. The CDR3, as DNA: TGTGCCAGTAGACATACACGACAGGGATCCTACGAGCAGTACTTC. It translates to CASRHTRQGSYEQYF.

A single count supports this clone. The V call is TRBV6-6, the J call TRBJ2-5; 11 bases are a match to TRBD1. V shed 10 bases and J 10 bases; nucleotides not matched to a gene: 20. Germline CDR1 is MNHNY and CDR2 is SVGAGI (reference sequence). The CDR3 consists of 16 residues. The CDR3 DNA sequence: TGTGCCACTCACGCGGGTCCGGACAGGGGGCCGGAGGTCCAGTACTTC. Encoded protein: CATHAGPDRGPEVQYF.

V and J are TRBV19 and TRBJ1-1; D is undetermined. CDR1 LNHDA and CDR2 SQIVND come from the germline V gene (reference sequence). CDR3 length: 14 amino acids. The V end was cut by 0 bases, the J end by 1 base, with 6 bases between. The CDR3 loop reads CASSIETENTEAFF. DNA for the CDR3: TGTGCCAGTAGTATAGAGACCGAGAACACTGAAGCTTTCTTT.

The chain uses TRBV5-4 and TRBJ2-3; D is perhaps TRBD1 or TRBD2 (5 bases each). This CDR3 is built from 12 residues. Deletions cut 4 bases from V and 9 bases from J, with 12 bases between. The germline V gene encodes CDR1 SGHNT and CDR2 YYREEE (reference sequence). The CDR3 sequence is CASSPYGDTQYF. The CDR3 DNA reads TGTGCCAGCAGCCCCTATGGGGACACGCAGTATTTT.

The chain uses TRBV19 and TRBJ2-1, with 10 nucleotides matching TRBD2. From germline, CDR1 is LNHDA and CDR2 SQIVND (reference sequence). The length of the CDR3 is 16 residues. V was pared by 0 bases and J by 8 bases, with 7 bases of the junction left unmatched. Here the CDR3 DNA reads TGTGCCAGTAGTATAGATCTGGTAGCGGGAGGTTATGAGCAGTTCTTC. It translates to CASSIDLVAGGYEQFF.

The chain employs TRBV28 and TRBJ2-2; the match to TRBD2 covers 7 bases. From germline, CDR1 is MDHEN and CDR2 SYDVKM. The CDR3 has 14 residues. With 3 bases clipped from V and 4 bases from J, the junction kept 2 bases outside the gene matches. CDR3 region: CASSLGGTTGELFF. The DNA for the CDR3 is TGTGCCAGCAGTTTGGGAGGGACCACCGGGGAGCTGTTTTTT.

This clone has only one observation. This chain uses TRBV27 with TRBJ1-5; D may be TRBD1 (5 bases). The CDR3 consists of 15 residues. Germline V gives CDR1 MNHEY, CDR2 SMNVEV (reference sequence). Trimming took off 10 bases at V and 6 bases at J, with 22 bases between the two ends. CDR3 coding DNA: TGTGCCACCAAATCAGGGCGAGTTATAGGTCAGCCCCAGCATTTT. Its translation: CATKSGRVIGQPQHF.

CDR3 region: CASSLLGRANEKLFF. CDR3 bases: TGTGCCAGCAGCTTGTTGGGACGGGCTAATGAAAAACTGTTTTTT. V usage is TRBV5-6 and J usage is TRBJ1-4; weak D call: TRBD1 (5 bases). Germline V CDR1 and CDR2: SGHDT, YYEEEE. V was shortened by 1 base and J by 3 bases, with 10 bases between the two germline ends. The length of the CDR3 is 15 residues.

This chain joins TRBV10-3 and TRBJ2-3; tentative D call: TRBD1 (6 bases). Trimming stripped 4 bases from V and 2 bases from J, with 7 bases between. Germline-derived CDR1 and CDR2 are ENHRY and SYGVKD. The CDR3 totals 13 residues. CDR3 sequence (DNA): TGTGCCATCAGTGGGGACAACACAGATACGCAGTATTTT. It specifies CAISGDNTDTQYF.

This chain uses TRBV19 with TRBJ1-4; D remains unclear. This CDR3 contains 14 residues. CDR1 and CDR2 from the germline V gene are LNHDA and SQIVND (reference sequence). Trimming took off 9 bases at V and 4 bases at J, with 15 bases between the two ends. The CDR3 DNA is TGTGCCAGCACGGACGGCACCAGTAATGAAAAACTGTTTTTT. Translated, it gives CASTDGTSNEKLFF.

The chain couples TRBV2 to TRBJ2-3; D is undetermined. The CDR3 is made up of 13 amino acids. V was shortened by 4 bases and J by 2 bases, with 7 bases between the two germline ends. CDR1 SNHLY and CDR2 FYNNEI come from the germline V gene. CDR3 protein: CASSARLTDTQYF. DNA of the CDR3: TGTGCCAGCAGTGCTAGGCTCACAGATACGCAGTATTTT.

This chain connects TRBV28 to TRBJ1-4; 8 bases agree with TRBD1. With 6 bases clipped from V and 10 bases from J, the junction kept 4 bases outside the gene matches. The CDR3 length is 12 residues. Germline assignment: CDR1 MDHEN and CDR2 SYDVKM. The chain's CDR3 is CASSSGGGKLFF. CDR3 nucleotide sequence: TGTGCCAGCAGCTCAGGGGGCGGAAAACTGTTTTTT.

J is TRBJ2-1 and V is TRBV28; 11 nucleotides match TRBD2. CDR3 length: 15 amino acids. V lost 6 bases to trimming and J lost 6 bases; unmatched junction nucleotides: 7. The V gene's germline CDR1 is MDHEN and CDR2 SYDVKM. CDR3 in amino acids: CASRLAGVALNEQFF. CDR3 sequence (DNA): TGTGCCAGCAGACTAGCGGGAGTAGCCCTCAATGAGCAGTTCTTC.

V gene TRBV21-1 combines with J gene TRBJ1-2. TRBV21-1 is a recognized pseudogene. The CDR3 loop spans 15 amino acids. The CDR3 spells CASSNGLSGDYGYTF. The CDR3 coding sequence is TGTGCCAGCAGCAATGGACTTTCCGGAGACTATGGCTACACCTTC.

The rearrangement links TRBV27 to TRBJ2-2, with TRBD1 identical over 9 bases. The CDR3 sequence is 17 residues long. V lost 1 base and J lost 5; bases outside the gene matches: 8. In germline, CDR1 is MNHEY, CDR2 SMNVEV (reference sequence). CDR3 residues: CASSLYWGQGWTGELFF. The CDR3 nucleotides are TGTGCCAGCAGTTTATATTGGGGACAGGGTTGGACCGGGGAGCTGTTTTTT.

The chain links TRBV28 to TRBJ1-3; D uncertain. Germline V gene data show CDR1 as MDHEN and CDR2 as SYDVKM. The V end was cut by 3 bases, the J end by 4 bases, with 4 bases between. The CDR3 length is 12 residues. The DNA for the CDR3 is TGTGCCAGCAGTTTGAGCGGAAACACCATATATTTT. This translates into CASSLSGNTIYF.